One sample yielded the 30 T cell receptor beta chains listed below, sequenced in a study of response to subunit inactivated influenza vaccine. TCRdb re-called the RT-PCR reads through MiXCR, storing one row per CDR3 protein. The table includes approximately 500,000 distinct CDR3 sequences, 10% to 15% detected once. The sample consisted of PBMCs from blood, taken 45 days after vaccination. Receptors were obtained from a man aged 45-65 years who received an inactivated influenza vaccine.

Ten or more counts support this clonotype. The chain uses TRBV5-6 and TRBJ2-1; TRBD2 might be the D (6 bases). The CDR3 covers 13 residues. V shed 4 bases and J shed 5 bases, with 10 bases lying between them. CDR1 and CDR2 (germline): SGHDT, YYEEEE. The CDR3 DNA follows: TGTGCCAGCAGCCCAGGACTAAACAATGAGCAGTTCTTC. It translates to CASSPGLNNEQFF.

This clonotype was observed a handful of times. This chain links TRBV20-1 with TRBJ2-2, with D possibly matching TRBD1 (6 bases). This CDR3 is built from 14 residues. V was cut by 6 bases and J by 1 base, with 12 bases left in between. Germline V gene sequence: CDR1 DFQATT, CDR2 SNEGSKA (reference sequence). CDR3 DNA: TGCAGTGCGTCCAGGGGCGGGAACACCGGGGAGCTGTTTTTT. Translated, it gives CSASRGGNTGELFF.

The CDR3 nucleotides are TGCAGTGCAACGGGACAGGGGTTTTTCTACGAGCAGTACTTC. Its protein is CSATGQGFFYEQYF. This rearrangement joins TRBV20-1 to TRBJ2-7; TRBD1 matches at 10 bases. With 6 bases clipped from V and 3 bases from J, the junction kept 8 bases outside the gene matches. CDR3 length: 14 amino acids. Per germline, CDR1 DFQATT and CDR2 SNEGSKA (reference sequence).

The V call is TRBV5-1, the J call TRBJ1-2, with unresolved D. V was pared by 2 bases and J by 8 bases, with 16 bases between. The CDR3 is 14 residues long. Germline assignment: CDR1 SGHRS and CDR2 YFSETQ. The CDR3 DNA reads as TGCGCCAGCAGCTTACGCCGGCCAGACGAGGGCTACACCTTC. Its translation: CASSLRRPDEGYTF.

This clonotype was detected many times. CDR3 in DNA: TGTGCCAGCAGTTGGATAGGGAGGGGAAATGAAGCTTTCTTT. As protein: CASSWIGRGNEAFF. The J gene is TRBJ1-1, the V gene TRBV12-3 or TRBV12-4; possibly TRBD1 for D (5 bases). V lost 4 bases and J lost 7, with 16 bases in between. The length of the CDR3 is 14 residues.

V and J are TRBV18 and TRBJ2-7; perhaps TRBD2 as D (6 bases). Germline V gene data show CDR1 as KGHSH and CDR2 as LQKENI. The CDR3 has 14 amino acids. Between the trimmed V and J ends, which lost 3 bases and 3 bases, there was a span of 12 bases. CDR3 DNA: TGTGCCAGCTCACCGGGTTACGGGGGCTACGAGCAGTACTTC. This translates into CASSPGYGGYEQYF.

This clonotype was counted between two and nine times. V usage is TRBV7-9 and J usage is TRBJ1-2; D unresolved. V dropped 1 base and J dropped 9 bases, with 9 bases sitting between them. The CDR3 contains 12 residues. The germline gives CDR1 SEHNR, CDR2 FQNEAQ (reference sequence). In nucleotides, the CDR3 is TGTGCCAGCAGCTTAGGAGGAGATAGCTACACCTTC. Protein sequence: CASSLGGDSYTF.

V usage is TRBV19 and J usage is TRBJ1-1, with D unresolved. The CDR3 spans 15 residues. Trimming removed 2 bases at V and 1 base at J, with 11 bases between. The germline gives CDR1 LNHDA, CDR2 SQIVND (reference sequence). CDR3 region: CASSIIGEQNTEAFF. In nucleotides, the CDR3 is TGTGCCAGTAGTATAATTGGGGAGCAGAACACTGAAGCTTTCTTT. Complete variable domain (other parts from reference TRBV19 and TRBJ1-1): DGGITQSPKYLFRKEGQNVTLSCEQNLNHDAMYWYRQDPGQGLRLIYYSQIVNDFQKGDIAEGYSVSREKKESFPLTVTSAQKNPTAFYLCASSIIGEQNTEAFFGQGTRLTVV.

The chain is built from TRBV4-1 and TRBJ2-3; TRBD2 matches at 11 bases. This CDR3 spans 18 amino acids. Trimming took 2 bases from V and 1 from J; bases not matched to a gene: 8. Looked up from germline, CDR1 is MGHRA and CDR2 is YSYEKL. The CDR3 nucleotides read TGCGCCAGCAGCCAAATGCCTAGCGGGAGGCAGGGCACAGATACGCAGTATTTT. It translates to CASSQMPSGRQGTDTQYF.

This clonotype has just a few counts. The chain has TRBV6-2 or TRBV6-3 and TRBJ2-3, with TRBD2 identical over 9 bases. The CDR3 runs 16 residues. Trimming took 2 bases from V and 6 from J; bases not matched to a gene: 9. The germline V gene has CDR1 MNHEY and CDR2 SVGEGT. The chain's CDR3 is CASSYVASGARDTQYF. The CDR3 region has the DNA TGTGCCAGCAGTTACGTAGCTAGCGGGGCCCGGGATACGCAGTATTTT.

The CDR3 coding sequence is TGTGCCAGCAGCTTAAGTAAGGGAGAAAAACTGTTTTTT. Translating it yields CASSLSKGEKLFF. The chain has TRBV7-3 and TRBJ1-4; D not resolved. Trimming removed 1 base from V and 8 bases from J, with 8 bases in between. The CDR3 is 13 residues long. Germline values: CDR1 SGHTA, CDR2 FQGTGA.

The sample holds many counts of this clonotype. V is TRBV20-1 and J is TRBJ2-5; no definite D call. CDR1 is DFQATT and CDR2 is SNEGSKA in the germline V gene (reference sequence). The V and J ends lost 6 bases and 5 bases respectively, with 19 bases between them. This CDR3 has 14 residues. The CDR3 is CSARRLQLKETQYF. CDR3 nucleotide sequence: TGCAGTGCCAGGCGGCTTCAACTGAAGGAGACCCAGTACTTC.

The gene calls are TRBV20-1 and TRBJ2-5, with unresolved D. The ends were cut back, 2 bases at V and 0 bases at J, with 7 bases in the middle. Germline-derived CDR1 and CDR2 are DFQATT and SNEGSKA (reference sequence). This CDR3 is built from 13 residues. The CDR3 region is CSARHPYQETQYF. For the CDR3, the DNA is TGCAGTGCTAGACACCCGTACCAAGAGACCCAGTACTTC.

V is TRBV7-9 and J is TRBJ2-3, with a weak D call TRBD2 (5 bases). The CDR3 sequence is 15 residues long. Germline CDR1 is SEHNR and CDR2 is FQNEAQ (reference sequence). Trimming cost V 1 base and J 1 base, with 9 bases left between them. CDR3 sequence reads: CASSLGTYGTDTQYF. CDR3 in DNA: TGTGCCAGCAGCTTAGGGACTTACGGCACAGATACGCAGTATTTT.

CDR3 sequence reads: CASVTRVGEQYF. The DNA of the CDR3 is TGTGCCAGCGTTACCAGGGTAGGCGAGCAGTACTTC. The chain recombines TRBV6-5 with TRBJ2-7, with a possible D match to TRBD1 (5 bases). The germline V gene has CDR1 MNHEY and CDR2 SVGAGI. V dropped 8 bases and J dropped 6 bases, with 14 bases sitting between them. This CDR3 region has 12 residues.

At least ten counts were recorded for this clonotype. The rearrangement uses TRBV5-6 and TRBJ2-2; 13 bases match TRBD2. This CDR3 has 17 residues. The V gene end was trimmed by 6 bases and the J gene end by 4 bases; junction bases not matched to a gene: 9. Germline lookup yields CDR1 SGHDT and CDR2 YYEEEE. The CDR3 reads CASNYGLAGAFTGELFF. Written as DNA, the CDR3 is TGTGCCAGCAACTATGGACTAGCGGGAGCATTCACCGGGGAGCTGTTTTTT.

The chain uses TRBV7-2 and TRBJ2-1, with D uncertain. The germline V gene encodes CDR1 SGHTA and CDR2 FQGNSA. Deletions cut 3 bases from V and 2 bases from J, with 11 bases between. CDR3 length: 15 amino acids. The CDR3 here is CASSFSRGPYNEQFF. DNA for the CDR3: TGTGCCAGCAGCTTCTCTCGTGGGCCCTACAATGAGCAGTTCTTC.

There are a few counts of this clonotype. The CDR3 coding sequence is TGTGCCAGCAGTTTCACACCCGGGACAGGGTTGTGGCAGCCGTACTTC. Protein product: CASSFTPGTGLWQPYF. The rearrangement joins TRBV12-3 or TRBV12-4 to TRBJ2-7; 9 bases line up with TRBD1. The CDR3 spans 16 residues. V lost 3 bases, J lost 12 bases, and 18 bases stayed unmatched.

Only a few counts were recorded for this clonotype. This chain joins TRBV24-1 and TRBJ2-3; 11 bases are shared with TRBD2. CDR3 length: 14 residues. Germline values: CDR1 KGHDR, CDR2 SFDVKD. The V segment lost 4 bases and the J segment 10 bases; nucleotides outside the gene matches: 6. CDR3 coding DNA: TGTGCCACCAGTGACCCCGGGACTAGCGGTTCGCAGTATTTT. Translating it yields CATSDPGTSGSQYF.

CDR3 sequence reads: CASSLVGAGGELFF. The DNA of the CDR3 is TGTGCCAGCAGCTTAGTAGGGGCCGGCGGGGAGCTGTTTTTT. The chain joins TRBV7-9 to TRBJ2-2, with D possibly matching TRBD1 (5 bases). Trimming removed 1 base from V and 7 bases from J, with 10 bases in between. The CDR3 runs 14 residues. The germline gives CDR1 SEHNR, CDR2 FQNEAQ (reference sequence). The complete variable domain, with remaining parts taken from reference TRBV7-9 and TRBJ2-2, reads DTGVSQNPRHKITKRGQNVTFRCDPISEHNRLYWYRQTLGQGPEFLTYFQNEAQLEKSRLLSDRFSAERPKGSFSTLEIQRTEQGDSAMYLCASSLVGAGGELFFGEGSRLTVL.

This clonotype was counted ten times or more. The chain employs TRBV9 and TRBJ2-7; D is possibly TRBD2 (6 bases). The germline V gene encodes CDR1 SGDLS and CDR2 YYNGEE. This CDR3 has 14 amino acids. The V gene lost 0 bases and the J gene lost 5 bases, with 12 bases spanning the gap. The CDR3 here is CASSVAGTSDEQYF. In nucleotides, the CDR3 is TGTGCCAGCAGCGTAGCTGGGACTTCAGACGAGCAGTACTTC.

Ten or more counts support this clonotype. Mismatch with germline at one junction end may stem from a read error. This chain connects TRBV7-7 to TRBJ2-5; D is undetermined. This CDR3 region has 13 residues. Germline CDR1 reads SSHAT; CDR2 reads FNYEAQ (reference sequence). The CDR3 sequence is CASSFSEGKTQYF. DNA of the CDR3: TGTGCTAGCAGCTTCAGCGAAGGAAAGACCCAGTACTTC.

This clonotype was detected a few times. The chain combines TRBV11-2 with TRBJ2-1; TRBD2 agrees at 7 bases. The germline V gene has CDR1 SGHAT and CDR2 FQNNGV. The CDR3 has 14 residues. Trimming took 5 bases from V and 8 from J; bases not matched to a gene: 9. CDR3 in amino acids: CASSRGLIEDEQFF. The CDR3 coding sequence is TGTGCCAGCAGCCGGGGACTAATTGAGGATGAGCAGTTCTTC. Full variable domain (outside the CDR3, taken from reference TRBV11-2 and TRBJ2-1): EAGVAQSPRYKIIEKRQSVAFWCNPISGHATLYWYQQILGQGPKLLIQFQNNGVVDDSQLPKDRFSAERLKGVDSTLKIQPAKLEDSAVYLCASSRGLIEDEQFFGPGTRLTVL.

This clonotype was counted a few times. The rearrangement joins TRBV12-3 or TRBV12-4 to TRBJ1-1; D uncertain. Trimming cost V 3 bases and J 1 base, with 15 bases left between them. This CDR3 is built from 16 residues. As DNA, the CDR3 is TGTGCCAGCAGTTTTTGGGCAGGAGGTCGGAACACTGAAGCTTTCTTT. This sequence encodes CASSFWAGGRNTEAFF.

This chain joins TRBV9 and TRBJ2-2, with D possibly matching TRBD2 (5 bases). The CDR3 length is 14 residues. CDR1 and CDR2 from the germline V gene are SGDLS and YYNGEE. V lost 4 bases and J lost 9, with 16 bases in between. CDR3 loop: CASSPPGENRELFF. The DNA of the CDR3 is TGTGCCAGCAGCCCCCCTGGGGAGAATCGGGAGCTGTTTTTT.

There are many counts of this clonotype. This sequence joins TRBV10-2 and TRBJ2-7; the D gene is possibly TRBD1 (6 bases). Trimming pared 8 bases from V and 7 bases from J, leaving 18 bases between. The germline V gene has CDR1 WSHSY and CDR2 SAAADI. CDR3 size: 13 residues. CDR3 loop: CASGDLGGKEQYF. In nucleotides, the CDR3 is TGCGCCAGCGGGGATCTAGGGGGAAAAGAGCAGTACTTC.

This clonotype came up a few times. This rearrangement joins TRBV5-1 to TRBJ1-5; TRBD1 aligns across 9 bases. The CDR3 has 16 amino acids. The germline CDR1 and CDR2 sequences are SGHRS and YFSETQ. With V trimmed by 4 bases and J by 1 base, 6 bases remained unmatched. The CDR3 region is CASSPNGQGSNQPQHF. As DNA, the CDR3 is TGCGCCAGCAGCCCAAACGGACAGGGGAGCAATCAGCCCCAGCATTTT.

The chain recombines TRBV3-1 with TRBJ1-5; TRBD1 agrees at 8 bases. J was trimmed by 1 base and V by 4 bases; bases with no gene match: 3. The germline CDR1 and CDR2 sequences are LGHDT and YNNKEL (reference sequence). The CDR3 runs 15 residues. The CDR3 spells CASSPRQGSNQPQHF. As DNA, the CDR3 is TGTGCCAGCAGCCCACGACAGGGGAGCAATCAGCCCCAGCATTTT.

The J gene is TRBJ2-2, the V gene TRBV7-2; D unresolved. The CDR3 has 13 residues. Germline CDR1 is SGHTA and CDR2 is FQGNSA. The V end lost 5 bases, the J end lost 1 base, and 5 bases lay between the germline ends. CDR3 protein: CASSAMNTGELFF. In nucleotides, the CDR3 is TGTGCCAGCAGCGCGATGAACACCGGGGAGCTGTTTTTT.

The sample holds many counts of this clonotype. The chain has TRBV4-2 and TRBJ2-7; 9 nucleotides agree with TRBD2. The V segment lost 1 base and the J segment 5 bases; nucleotides outside the gene matches: 9. Per the germline V gene, CDR1 is LGHNA and CDR2 is YNFKEQ. This CDR3 contains 16 residues. In nucleotides, the CDR3 is TGTGCCAGCAGCCAAGTCAGTAGCGGGAGTTTCCACGAGCAGTACTTC. It yields the protein CASSQVSSGSFHEQYF.